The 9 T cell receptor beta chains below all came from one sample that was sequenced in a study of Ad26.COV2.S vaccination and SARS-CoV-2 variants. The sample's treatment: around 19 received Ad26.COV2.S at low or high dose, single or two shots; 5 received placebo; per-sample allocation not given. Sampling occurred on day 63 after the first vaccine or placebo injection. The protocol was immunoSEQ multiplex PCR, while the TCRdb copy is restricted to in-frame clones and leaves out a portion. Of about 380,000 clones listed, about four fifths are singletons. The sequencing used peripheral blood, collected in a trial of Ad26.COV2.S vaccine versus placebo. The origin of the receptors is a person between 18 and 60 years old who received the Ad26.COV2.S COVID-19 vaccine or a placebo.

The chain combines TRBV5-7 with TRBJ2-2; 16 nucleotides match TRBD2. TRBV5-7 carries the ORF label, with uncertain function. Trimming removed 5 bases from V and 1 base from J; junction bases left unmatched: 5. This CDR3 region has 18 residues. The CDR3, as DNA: TGTGCCAGCAGACCCGGGACTAGCGGGAGGGGGAACACCGGGGAGCTGTTTTTT. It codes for CASRPGTSGRGNTGELFF.

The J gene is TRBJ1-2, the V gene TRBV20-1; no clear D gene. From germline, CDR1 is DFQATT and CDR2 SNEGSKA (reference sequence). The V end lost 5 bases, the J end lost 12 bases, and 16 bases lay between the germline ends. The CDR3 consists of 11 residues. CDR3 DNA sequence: TGCAGTGCTCCTCAGACCTCCCGAAACACCTTC. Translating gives CSAPQTSRNTF.

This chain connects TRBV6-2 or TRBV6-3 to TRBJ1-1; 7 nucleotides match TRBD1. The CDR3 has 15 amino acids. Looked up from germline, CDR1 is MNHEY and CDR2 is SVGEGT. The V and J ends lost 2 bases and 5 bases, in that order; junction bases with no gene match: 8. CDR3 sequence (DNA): TGTGCCAGCAGTTACAGAAGACAGGGTGGGACTGAAGCTTTCTTT. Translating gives CASSYRRQGGTEAFF.

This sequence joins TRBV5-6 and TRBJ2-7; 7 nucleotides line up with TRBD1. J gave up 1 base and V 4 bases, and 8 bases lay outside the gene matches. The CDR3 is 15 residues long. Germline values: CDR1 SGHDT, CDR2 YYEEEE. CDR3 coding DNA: TGTGCCAGCAGCCGGGTGGGGGACAGATCCTACGAGCAGTACTTC. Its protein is CASSRVGDRSYEQYF.

The DNA of the CDR3 is TGTGCCAGCAGTTTTACGCTTGGAGAGACCCAGTACTTC. This translates into CASSFTLGETQYF. V is TRBV12-3 or TRBV12-4 and J is TRBJ2-5; D not resolved. The CDR3 has 13 residues. V dropped 3 bases and J dropped 4 bases, with 9 bases sitting between them.

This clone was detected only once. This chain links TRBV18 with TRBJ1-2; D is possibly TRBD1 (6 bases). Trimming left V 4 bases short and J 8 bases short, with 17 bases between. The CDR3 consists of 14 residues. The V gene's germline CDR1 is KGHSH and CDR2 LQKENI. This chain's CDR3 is CASSRQAPGGGYTF. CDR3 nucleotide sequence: TGTGCCAGCTCACGACAGGCCCCAGGTGGCGGCTACACCTTC.

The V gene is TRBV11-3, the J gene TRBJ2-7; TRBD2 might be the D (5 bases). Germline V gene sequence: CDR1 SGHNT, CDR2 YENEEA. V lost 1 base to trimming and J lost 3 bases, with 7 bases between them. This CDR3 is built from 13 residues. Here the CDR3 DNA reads TGTGCCAGCAGCTTAGGTGCGGGCTACGAGCAGTACTTC. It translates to CASSLGAGYEQYF.

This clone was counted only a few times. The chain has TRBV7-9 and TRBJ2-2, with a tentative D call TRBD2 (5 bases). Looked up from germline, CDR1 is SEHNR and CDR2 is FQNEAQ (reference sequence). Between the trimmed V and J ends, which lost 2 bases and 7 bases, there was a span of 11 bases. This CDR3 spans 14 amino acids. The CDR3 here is CASSLTSGNGELFF. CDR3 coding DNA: TGTGCCAGCAGCTTAACGTCCGGGAACGGGGAGCTGTTTTTT.

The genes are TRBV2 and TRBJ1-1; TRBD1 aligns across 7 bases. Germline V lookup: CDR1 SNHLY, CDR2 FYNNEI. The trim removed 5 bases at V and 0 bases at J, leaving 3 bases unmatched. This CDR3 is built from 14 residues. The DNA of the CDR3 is TGTGCCAGCAGTAAGGGACAGATGAACACTGAAGCTTTCTTT. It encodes CASSKGQMNTEAFF.